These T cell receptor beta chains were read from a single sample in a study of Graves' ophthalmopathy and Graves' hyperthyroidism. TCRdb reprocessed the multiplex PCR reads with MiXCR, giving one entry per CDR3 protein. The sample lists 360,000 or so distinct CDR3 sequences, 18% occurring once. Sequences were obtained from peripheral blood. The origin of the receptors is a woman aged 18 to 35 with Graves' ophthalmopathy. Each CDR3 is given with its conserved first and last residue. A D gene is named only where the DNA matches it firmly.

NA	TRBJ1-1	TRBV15	CATSRDHAEAFF
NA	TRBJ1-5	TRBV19	CASSAYSNQPQHF
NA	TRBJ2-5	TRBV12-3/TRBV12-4	CASSYGLVGTQETQYF
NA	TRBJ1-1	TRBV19	CASSADRLNTEAFF
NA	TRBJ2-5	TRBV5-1	CASREGAQETQYF
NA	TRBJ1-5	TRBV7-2	CASSSEDGNQPQHF
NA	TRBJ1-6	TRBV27	CTSTTAEPYNSPLHF
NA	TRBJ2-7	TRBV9	CASSPTGPSYEQYF
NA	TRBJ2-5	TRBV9	CASSRGTAQETQYF
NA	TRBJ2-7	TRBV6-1	CASRPRRVYEQYF
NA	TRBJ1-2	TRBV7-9	CASSREQTNYGYTF
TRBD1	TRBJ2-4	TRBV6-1	CASPLPGGTIQYF
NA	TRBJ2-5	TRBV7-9	CASSLISSLETQYF
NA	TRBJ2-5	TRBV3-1	CASSLPLGETQYF
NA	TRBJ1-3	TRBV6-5	CASRNGGPFSGNTIYF
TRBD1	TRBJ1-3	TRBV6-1	CASSEKTGGSSGNTIYF